This note documents a single TCR beta chain sequence. Its specificity is not known. Different DNA sequences within this sample yield the same CDR3. PCR primers comprised 60 Vbeta and 13 Jbeta primers. Assay: immunoSEQ multiplex PCR; the TCRdb copy retains only in-frame clones and omits some. The table includes around 100,000 clones, around three quarters detected once. The sample is drawn from a study of cytomegalovirus exposure and HLA in healthy donors. The study, taken as a whole, reports: It was taken for granted in presence/absence analyses that sequencing depth across donors was roughly uniform. In vitro data verified a few CMV-associated chains as specific for CMV antigens.

This sequence originates from a man in his fifties in good health and CMV-seropositive. The source material was PBMCs.

The CDR3 loop is CASTLGTGYGYTF. The CDR3 DNA is TGTGCCAGCACCCTGGGGACAGGCTATGGCTACACCTTC. The J gene is TRBJ1-2, the V gene TRBV28; 8 bases map to TRBD1. This CDR3 has 13 amino acids. Unmatched junction bases numbered 5, after V lost 7 bases and J lost 4 bases. In germline, CDR1 is MDHEN, CDR2 SYDVKM.